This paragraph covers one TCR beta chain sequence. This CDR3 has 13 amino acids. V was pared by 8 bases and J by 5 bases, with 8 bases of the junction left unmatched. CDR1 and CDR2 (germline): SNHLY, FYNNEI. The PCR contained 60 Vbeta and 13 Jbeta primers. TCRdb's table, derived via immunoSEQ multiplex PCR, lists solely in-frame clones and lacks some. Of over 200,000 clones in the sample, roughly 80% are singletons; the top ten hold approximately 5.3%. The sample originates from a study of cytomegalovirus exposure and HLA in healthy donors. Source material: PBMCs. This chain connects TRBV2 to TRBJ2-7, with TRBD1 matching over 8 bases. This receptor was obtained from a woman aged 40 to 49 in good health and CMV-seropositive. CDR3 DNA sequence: TGTGCCAGCGCGGGACAGGCTTGGGACGAGCAGTACTTC. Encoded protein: CASAGQAWDEQYF.